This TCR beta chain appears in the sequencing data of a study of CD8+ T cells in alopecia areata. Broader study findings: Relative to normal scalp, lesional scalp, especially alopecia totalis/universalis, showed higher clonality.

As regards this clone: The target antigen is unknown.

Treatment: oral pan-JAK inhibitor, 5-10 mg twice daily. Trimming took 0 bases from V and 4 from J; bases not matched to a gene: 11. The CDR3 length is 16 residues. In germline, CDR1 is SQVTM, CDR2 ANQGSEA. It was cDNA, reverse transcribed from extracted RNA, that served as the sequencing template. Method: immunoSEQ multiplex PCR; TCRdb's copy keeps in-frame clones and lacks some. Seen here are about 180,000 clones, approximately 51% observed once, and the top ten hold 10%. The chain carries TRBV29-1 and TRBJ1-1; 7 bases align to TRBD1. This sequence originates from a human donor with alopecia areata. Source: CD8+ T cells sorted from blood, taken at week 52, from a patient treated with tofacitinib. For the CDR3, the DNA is TGCAGCGTTGAAGATGGGGAGACCGGACAGGTCACTGAAGCTTTCTTT. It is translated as CSVEDGETGQVTEAFF.